This note documents a single T cell receptor (beta chain) sequence. The antigen remains undetermined. CDR1 is SGHTA, CDR2 FQGNSA, per germline. This CDR3 comprises 13 residues. V was cut by 1 base and J by 6 bases, with 10 bases left in between. The data were taken from a study of radiotherapy plus CTLA-4 blockade in lung cancer. Regarding the study as a whole: Tumor-origin TCR clones grew in blood after radiotherapy plus ipilimumab.

Libraries were prepared by immunoSEQ multiplex PCR; TCRdb keeps only in-frame clonotypes and omits some of them. The sample yields some 110,000 clones, approximately 77% seen once. The source is a human donor with non-small cell lung cancer that progressed on radiotherapy plus ipilimumab. Some clones in this sample may be carry-over from other donors' samples. The sequencing used peripheral blood, collected from a patient treated with radiotherapy plus ipilimumab. The V gene is TRBV7-2, the J gene TRBJ2-7; D not certain. CDR3 sequence (DNA): TGTGCCAGCAGCTTAGTGCACACCCCCGAGCAGTACTTC. It yields the protein CASSLVHTPEQYF. The full variable domain, completed using reference TRBV7-2 and TRBJ2-7, is GAGVSQSPSNKVTEKGKDVELRCDPISGHTALYWYRQSLGQGLEFLIYFQGNSAPDKSGLPSDRFSAERTGGSVSTLTIQRTQQEDSAVYLCASSLVHTPEQYFGPGTRLTVT.